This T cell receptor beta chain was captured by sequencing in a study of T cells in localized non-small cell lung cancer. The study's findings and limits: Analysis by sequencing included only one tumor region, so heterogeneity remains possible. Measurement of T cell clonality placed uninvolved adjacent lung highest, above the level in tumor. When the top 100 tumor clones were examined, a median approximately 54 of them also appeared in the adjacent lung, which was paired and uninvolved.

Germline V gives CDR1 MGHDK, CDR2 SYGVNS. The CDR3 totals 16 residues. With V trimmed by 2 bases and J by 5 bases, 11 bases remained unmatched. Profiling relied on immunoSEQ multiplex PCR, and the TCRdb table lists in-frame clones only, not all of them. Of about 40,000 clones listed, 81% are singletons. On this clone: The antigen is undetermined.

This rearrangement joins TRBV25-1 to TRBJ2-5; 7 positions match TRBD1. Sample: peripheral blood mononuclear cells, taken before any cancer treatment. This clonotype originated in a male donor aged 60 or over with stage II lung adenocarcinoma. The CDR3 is CASSEDPYRGTETQYF. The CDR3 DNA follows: TGTGCCAGCAGTGAAGATCCTTACAGGGGAACGGAGACCCAGTACTTC.